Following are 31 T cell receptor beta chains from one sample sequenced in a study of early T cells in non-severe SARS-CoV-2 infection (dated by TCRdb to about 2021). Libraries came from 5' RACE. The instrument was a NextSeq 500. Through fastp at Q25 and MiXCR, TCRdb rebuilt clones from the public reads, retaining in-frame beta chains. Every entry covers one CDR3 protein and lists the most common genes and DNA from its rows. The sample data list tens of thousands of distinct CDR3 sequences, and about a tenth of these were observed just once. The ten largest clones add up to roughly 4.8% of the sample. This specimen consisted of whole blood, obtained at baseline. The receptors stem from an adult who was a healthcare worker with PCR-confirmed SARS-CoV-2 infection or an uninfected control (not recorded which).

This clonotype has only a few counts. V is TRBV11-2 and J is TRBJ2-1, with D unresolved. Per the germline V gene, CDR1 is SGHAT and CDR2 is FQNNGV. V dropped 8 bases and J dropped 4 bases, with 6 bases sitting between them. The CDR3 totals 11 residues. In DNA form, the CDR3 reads TGTGCCAGCTCCCGATACAATGAGCAGTTCTTC. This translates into CASSRYNEQFF.

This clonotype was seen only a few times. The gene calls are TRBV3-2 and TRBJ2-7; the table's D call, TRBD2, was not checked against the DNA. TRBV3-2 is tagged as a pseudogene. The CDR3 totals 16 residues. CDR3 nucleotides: TGTGCCAGCAGCCACTCGGAGGTTGTACCTTCCTACGAGCAGTACTTC. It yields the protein CASSHSEVVPSYEQYF.

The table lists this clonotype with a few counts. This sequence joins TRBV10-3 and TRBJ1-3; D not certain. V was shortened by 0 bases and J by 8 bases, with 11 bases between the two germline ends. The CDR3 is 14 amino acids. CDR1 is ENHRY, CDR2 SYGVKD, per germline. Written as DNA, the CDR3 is TGTGCCATCAGTGAGTCCGCTCACTCGGACACCATATATTTT. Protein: CAISESAHSDTIYF.

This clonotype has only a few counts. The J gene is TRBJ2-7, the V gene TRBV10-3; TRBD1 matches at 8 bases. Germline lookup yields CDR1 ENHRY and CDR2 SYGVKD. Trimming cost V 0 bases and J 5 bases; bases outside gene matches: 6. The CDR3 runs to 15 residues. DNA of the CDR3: TGTGCCATCAGTGAGTCCTTCATGACAGGGGACGAGCAGTACTTC. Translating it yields CAISESFMTGDEQYF.

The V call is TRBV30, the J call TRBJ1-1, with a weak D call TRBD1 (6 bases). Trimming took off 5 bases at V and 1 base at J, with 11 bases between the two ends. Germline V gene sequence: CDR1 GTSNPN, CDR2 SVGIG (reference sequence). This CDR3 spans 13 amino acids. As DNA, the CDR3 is TGTGCCTGGGGTGGGGGCTGGAACACTGAAGCTTTCTTT. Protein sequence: CAWGGGWNTEAFF.

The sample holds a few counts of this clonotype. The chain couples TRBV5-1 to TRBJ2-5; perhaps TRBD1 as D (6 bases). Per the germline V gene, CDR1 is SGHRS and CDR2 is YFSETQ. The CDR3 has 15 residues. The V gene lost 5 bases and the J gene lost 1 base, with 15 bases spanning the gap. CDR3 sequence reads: CASRQGLSRQETQYF. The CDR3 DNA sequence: TGCGCCAGCAGACAGGGTTTGAGCCGCCAAGAGACCCAGTACTTC.

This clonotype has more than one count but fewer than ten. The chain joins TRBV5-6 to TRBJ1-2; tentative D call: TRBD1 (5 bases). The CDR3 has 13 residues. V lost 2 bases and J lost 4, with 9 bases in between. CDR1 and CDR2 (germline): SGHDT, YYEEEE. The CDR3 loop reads CASSLGQTYGYTF. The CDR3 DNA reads TGTGCCAGCAGCTTAGGACAAACCTATGGCTACACCTTC.

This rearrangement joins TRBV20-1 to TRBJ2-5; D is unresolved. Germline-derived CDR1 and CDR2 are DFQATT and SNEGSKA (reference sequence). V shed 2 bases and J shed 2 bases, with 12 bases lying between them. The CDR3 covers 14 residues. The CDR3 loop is CSARSTVTQETQYF. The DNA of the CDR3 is TGCAGTGCTAGAAGCACAGTTACACAAGAGACCCAGTACTTC.

The chain's CDR3 is CASSLDPELATEQYF. As DNA, the CDR3 is TGCGCCAGCAGCTTGGACCCGGAGTTAGCTACCGAGCAGTACTTC. V gene TRBV5-1 combines with J gene TRBJ2-7; the D is unclear. The CDR3 runs 15 residues. V lost 0 bases and J 6 bases, leaving 16 bases between the germline ends. Germline values: CDR1 SGHRS, CDR2 YFSETQ.

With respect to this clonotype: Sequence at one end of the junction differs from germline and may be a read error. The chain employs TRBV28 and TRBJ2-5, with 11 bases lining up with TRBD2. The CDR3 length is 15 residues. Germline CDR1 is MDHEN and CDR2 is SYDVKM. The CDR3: CTSSTLAGVPETQYF. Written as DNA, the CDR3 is TGTACCAGCAGCACACTAGCGGGGGTTCCGGAGACCCAGTACTTC.

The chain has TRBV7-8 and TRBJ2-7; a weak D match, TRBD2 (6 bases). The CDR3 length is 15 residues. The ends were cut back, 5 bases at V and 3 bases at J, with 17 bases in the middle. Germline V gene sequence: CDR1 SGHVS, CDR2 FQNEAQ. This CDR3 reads CASSPRRELVYEQYF. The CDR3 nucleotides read TGTGCCAGCAGCCCCAGGAGGGAATTGGTCTACGAGCAGTACTTC.

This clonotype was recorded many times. For the CDR3, the DNA is TGTGCCATCAGGGGACAGGGGGCGGTTCCCGAGCAGTACTTC. Protein: CAIRGQGAVPEQYF. This rearrangement joins TRBV10-3 to TRBJ2-7, with 12 bases that match TRBD1. The J segment lost 6 bases and the V segment lost 6 bases, leaving 6 bases of the junction unmatched. The CDR3 is 14 residues long. Germline-derived CDR1 and CDR2 are ENHRY and SYGVKD.

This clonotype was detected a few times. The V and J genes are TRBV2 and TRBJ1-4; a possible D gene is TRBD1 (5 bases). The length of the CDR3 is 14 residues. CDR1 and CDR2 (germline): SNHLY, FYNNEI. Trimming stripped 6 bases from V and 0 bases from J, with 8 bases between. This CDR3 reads CASRGTSTNEKLFF. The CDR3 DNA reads TGTGCCAGCAGAGGGACCTCAACTAATGAAAAACTGTTTTTT.

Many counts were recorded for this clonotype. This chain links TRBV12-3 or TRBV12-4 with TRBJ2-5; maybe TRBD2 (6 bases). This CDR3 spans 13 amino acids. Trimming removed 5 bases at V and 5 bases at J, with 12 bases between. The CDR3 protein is CASSPGLFETQYF. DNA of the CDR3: TGTGCCAGCAGTCCAGGACTATTTGAGACCCAGTACTTC.

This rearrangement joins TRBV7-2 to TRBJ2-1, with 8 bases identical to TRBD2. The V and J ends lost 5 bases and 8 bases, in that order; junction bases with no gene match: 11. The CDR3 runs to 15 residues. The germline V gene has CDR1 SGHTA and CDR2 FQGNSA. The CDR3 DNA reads TGTGCCAGCAGCACCCCCGGGACTAGATTTTATGAGCAGTTCTTC. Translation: CASSTPGTRFYEQFF.

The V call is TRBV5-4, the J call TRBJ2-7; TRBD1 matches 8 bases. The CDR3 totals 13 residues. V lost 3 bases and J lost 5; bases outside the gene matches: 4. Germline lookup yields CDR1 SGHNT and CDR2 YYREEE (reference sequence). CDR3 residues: CASSSTDRDEQYF. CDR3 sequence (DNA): TGTGCCAGCAGCTCGACGGACAGGGACGAGCAGTACTTC. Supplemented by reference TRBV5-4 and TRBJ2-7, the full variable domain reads ETGVTQSPTHLIKTRGQQVTLRCSSQSGHNTVSWYQQALGQGPQFIFQYYREEENGRGNFPPRFSGLQFPNYSSELNVNALELDDSALYLCASSSTDRDEQYFGPGTRLTVT.

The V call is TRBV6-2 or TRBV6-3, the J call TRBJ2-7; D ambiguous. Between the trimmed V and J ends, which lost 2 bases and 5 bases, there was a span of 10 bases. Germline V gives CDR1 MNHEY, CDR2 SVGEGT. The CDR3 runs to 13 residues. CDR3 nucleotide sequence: TGTGCCAGCAGTTACGGACCAATCCACGAGCAGTACTTC. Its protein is CASSYGPIHEQYF.

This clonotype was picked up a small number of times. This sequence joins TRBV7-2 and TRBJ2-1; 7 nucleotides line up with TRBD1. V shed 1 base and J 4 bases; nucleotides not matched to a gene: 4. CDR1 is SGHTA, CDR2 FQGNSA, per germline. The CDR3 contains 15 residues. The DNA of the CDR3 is TGTGCCAGCAGCTTAGGGACAGGCCTTTACAATGAGCAGTTCTTC. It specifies CASSLGTGLYNEQFF.

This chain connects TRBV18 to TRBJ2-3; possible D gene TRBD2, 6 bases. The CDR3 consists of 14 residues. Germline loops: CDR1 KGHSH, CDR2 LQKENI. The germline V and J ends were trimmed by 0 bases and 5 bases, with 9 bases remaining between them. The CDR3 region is CASSPPPEGDTQYF. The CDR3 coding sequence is TGTGCCAGCTCACCACCGCCGGAGGGAGATACGCAGTATTTT.

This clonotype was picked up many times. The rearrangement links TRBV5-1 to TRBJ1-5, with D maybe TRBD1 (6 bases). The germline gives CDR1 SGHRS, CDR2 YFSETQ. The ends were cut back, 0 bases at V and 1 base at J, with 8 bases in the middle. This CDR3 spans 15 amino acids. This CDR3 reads CASSLAGASNQPQHF. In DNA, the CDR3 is TGCGCCAGCAGCTTGGCAGGGGCGAGCAATCAGCCCCAGCATTTT. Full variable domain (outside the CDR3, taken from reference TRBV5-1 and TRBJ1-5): KAGVTQTPRYLIKTRGQQVTLSCSPISGHRSVSWYQQTPGQGLQFLFEYFSETQRNKGNFPGRFSGRQFSNSRSEMNVSTLELGDSALYLCASSLAGASNQPQHFGDGTRLSIL.

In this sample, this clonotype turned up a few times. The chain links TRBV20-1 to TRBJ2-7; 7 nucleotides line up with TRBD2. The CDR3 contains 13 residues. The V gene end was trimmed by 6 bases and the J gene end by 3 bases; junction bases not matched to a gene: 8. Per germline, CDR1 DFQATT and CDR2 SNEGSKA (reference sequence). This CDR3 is CSAPPGGFYEQYF. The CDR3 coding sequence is TGCAGTGCCCCGCCGGGAGGTTTCTACGAGCAGTACTTC.

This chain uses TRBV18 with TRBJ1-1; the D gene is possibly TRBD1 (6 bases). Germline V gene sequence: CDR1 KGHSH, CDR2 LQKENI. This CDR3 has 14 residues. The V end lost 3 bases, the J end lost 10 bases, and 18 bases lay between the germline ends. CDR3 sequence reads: CASSPNGGPQGAFF. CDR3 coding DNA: TGTGCCAGCTCACCGAATGGGGGCCCACAGGGAGCTTTCTTT.

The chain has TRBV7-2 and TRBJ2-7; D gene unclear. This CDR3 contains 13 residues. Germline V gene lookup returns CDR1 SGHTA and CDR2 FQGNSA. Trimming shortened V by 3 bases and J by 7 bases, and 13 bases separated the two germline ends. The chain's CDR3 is CASSLYMPPEQYF. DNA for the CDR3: TGTGCCAGCAGCTTGTACATGCCCCCGGAGCAGTACTTC.

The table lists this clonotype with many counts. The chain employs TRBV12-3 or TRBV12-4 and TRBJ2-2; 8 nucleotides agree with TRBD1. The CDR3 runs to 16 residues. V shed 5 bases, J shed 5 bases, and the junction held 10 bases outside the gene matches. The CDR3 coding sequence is TGTGCCAGCAGTATCGCCAGGGGGCCGAGTACCGGGGAGCTGTTTTTT. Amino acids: CASSIARGPSTGELFF.

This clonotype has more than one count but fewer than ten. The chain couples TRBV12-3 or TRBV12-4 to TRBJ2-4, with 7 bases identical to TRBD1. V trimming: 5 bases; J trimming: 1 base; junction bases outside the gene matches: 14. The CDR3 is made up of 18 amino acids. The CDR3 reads CASSRTGAAVLAKNIQYF. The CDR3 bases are TGTGCCAGCAGTCGCACAGGGGCCGCGGTGCTGGCCAAAAACATTCAGTACTTC.

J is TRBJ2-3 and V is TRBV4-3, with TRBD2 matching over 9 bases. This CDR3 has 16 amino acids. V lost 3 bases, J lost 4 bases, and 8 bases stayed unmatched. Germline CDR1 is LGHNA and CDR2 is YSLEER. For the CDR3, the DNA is TGCGCCAGCAGCCAGCAGCCTAGCGGGGCCGCAGATACGCAGTATTTT. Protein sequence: CASSQQPSGAADTQYF.

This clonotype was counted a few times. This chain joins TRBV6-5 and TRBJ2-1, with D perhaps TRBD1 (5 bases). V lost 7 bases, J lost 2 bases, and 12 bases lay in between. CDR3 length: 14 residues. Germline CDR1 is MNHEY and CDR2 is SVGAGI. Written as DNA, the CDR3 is TGTGCCAGCACCCCAGGACAAGCCTACAATGAGCAGTTCTTC. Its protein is CASTPGQAYNEQFF.

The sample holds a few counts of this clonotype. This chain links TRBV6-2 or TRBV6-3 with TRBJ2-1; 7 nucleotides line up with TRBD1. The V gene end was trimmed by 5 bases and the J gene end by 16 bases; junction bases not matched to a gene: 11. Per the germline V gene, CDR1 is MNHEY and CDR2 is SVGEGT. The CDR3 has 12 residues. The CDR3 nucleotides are TGTGCCAGCAGTCACCCCGACAGGGACAACTTCTTC. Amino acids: CASSHPDRDNFF.

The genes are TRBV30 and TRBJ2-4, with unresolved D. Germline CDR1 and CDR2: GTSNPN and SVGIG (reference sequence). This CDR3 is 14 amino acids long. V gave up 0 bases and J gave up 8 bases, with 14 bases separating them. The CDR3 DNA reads TGTGCCTGGAGTGTACGTGGCCCAAAGGACATTCAGTACTTC. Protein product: CAWSVRGPKDIQYF.

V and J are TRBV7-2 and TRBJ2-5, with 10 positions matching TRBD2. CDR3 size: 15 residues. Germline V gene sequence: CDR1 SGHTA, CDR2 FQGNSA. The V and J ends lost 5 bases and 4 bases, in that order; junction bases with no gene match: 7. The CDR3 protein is CASSASGGATETQYF. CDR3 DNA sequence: TGTGCCAGCAGCGCCAGCGGGGGGGCCACAGAGACCCAGTACTTC.

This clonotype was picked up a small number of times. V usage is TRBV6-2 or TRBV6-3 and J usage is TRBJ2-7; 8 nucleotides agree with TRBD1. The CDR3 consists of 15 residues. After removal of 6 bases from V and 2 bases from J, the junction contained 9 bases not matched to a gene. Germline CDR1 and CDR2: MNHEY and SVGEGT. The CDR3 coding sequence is TGTGCCAGCAGCAACCGGGACAGGATAACCTACGAGCAGTACTTC. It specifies CASSNRDRITYEQYF.